This TCR beta chain was sequenced in a study of cytomegalovirus exposure and HLA in healthy donors. General study results and limits: Later analysis revealed greater clonal expansion in HLA-associated TCR beta chains than in equally common others. Overall, roughly 150 TCR beta chains were annotated as cytomegalovirus-associated. Immune exposure data for these donors was limited to CMV serostatus.

Donors sampled were nominally healthy, though unrecorded immune exposures were likely. 13 Jbeta primers and 60 Vbeta primers were used for the PCR. TCRdb's table, derived via immunoSEQ multiplex PCR, lists solely in-frame clones and lacks some. The data contain about 89,000 clones, more than 60% of them singletons. This clone has only a few counts. The antigen remains undetermined. CDR3 size: 15 residues. J was trimmed by 0 bases and V by 5 bases; bases with no gene match: 6. Germline loops: CDR1 MNHEY, CDR2 SVGAGI. This TCR came from a man aged 25-45 years in good health and CMV-seronegative. This chain joins TRBV6-5 and TRBJ2-5, with 7 bases matching TRBD1. Sequencing was carried out using PBMCs. CDR3 in DNA: TGTGCCAGCAGTCAACCCGGGACAGACCAAGAGACCCAGTACTTC. It yields the protein CASSQPGTDQETQYF.